The 23 T cell receptor beta chains listed next were all sequenced from one sample in a study of T cell responses to AZD1222 COVID-19 vaccine. Assay: immunoSEQ multiplex PCR; the TCRdb copy retains only in-frame clones and omits some. The data contain approximately 150,000 clones, roughly 86% of them singletons. Sequenced material: peripheral blood, taken 28 days after the second dose of the MenACWY control vaccine. These receptors all come from an adult who received the MenACWY meningococcal vaccine as a control.

The J gene is TRBJ1-1, the V gene TRBV19, with 8 bases lining up with TRBD1. Germline CDR1 is LNHDA and CDR2 is SQIVND (reference sequence). Trimming cost V 5 bases and J 3 bases; bases outside gene matches: 5. This CDR3 region has 14 residues. This CDR3 reads CASSARGRDTEAFF. CDR3 sequence (DNA): TGTGCCAGTAGTGCCAGGGGGCGTGACACTGAAGCTTTCTTT.

The rearrangement joins TRBV29-1 to TRBJ1-4; D is unresolved. Germline V lookup: CDR1 SQVTM, CDR2 ANQGSEA. The CDR3 length is 12 residues. V lost 6 bases and J lost 8, with 13 bases in between. The CDR3 DNA is TGCAGCGTCCAGGCCCAGGACGAAAAACTGTTTTTT. It codes for CSVQAQDEKLFF.

This chain uses TRBV11-1 with TRBJ2-3, with TRBD1 matching 10 bases. Germline V lookup: CDR1 SGHAT, CDR2 FQDESV (reference sequence). J was trimmed by 7 bases and V by 5 bases; bases with no gene match: 3. CDR3 size: 13 residues. CDR3 loop: CASSLDRGNTQYF. The CDR3 coding sequence is TGTGCCAGCAGCCTGGACAGGGGGAATACGCAGTATTTT.

The chain recombines TRBV6-4 with TRBJ2-3; D not resolved. Deletions cut 0 bases from V and 2 bases from J, with 12 bases between. Looked up from germline, CDR1 is MRHNA and CDR2 is SNTAGT. The CDR3 covers 16 residues. The CDR3 sequence is CASSDSASKHTDTQYF. The CDR3 nucleotides are TGTGCCAGCAGTGACTCGGCTAGTAAACACACAGATACGCAGTATTTT.

V usage is TRBV13 and J usage is TRBJ1-2; no clear D gene. The CDR3 length is 14 residues. The germline CDR1 and CDR2 sequences are PRHDT and FYEKMQ (reference sequence). With 5 bases removed from V and 4 bases from J, the gap between germline ends came to 14 bases. CDR3 sequence: CASSLIGVAYGYTF. In nucleotides, the CDR3 is TGTGCCAGCAGCCTTATCGGGGTAGCCTATGGCTACACCTTC.

V usage is TRBV11-3 and J usage is TRBJ1-2; 7 bases line up with TRBD1. The CDR3 runs 12 residues. V trimming: 6 bases; J trimming: 8 bases; junction bases outside the gene matches: 6. The germline CDR1 and CDR2 sequences are SGHNT and YENEEA. As DNA, the CDR3 is TGTGCCAGCAGTGGTGGGACAGTGGGCTACACCTTC. As protein: CASSGGTVGYTF.

The V call is TRBV3-1 (or the pseudogene TRBV3-2), the J call TRBJ1-4; 9 bases are shared with TRBD1. This CDR3 region has 16 residues. J lost 8 bases, V lost 6 bases, and 13 bases had no gene match. Germline V gives CDR1 LGHDT, CDR2 YNNKEL (reference sequence). CDR3 sequence (DNA): TGTGCCAGCAGTCAGGGACAGGGTGTTGTAGGGGAAAAACTGTTTTTT. Translation gives CASSQGQGVVGEKLFF.

This clone was counted a few times. J is TRBJ1-5 and V is TRBV30; D gene ambiguous. Trimming stripped 2 bases from V and 4 bases from J, with 9 bases between. This CDR3 is 13 amino acids long. Germline V gives CDR1 GTSNPN, CDR2 SVGIG (reference sequence). The CDR3 bases are TGTGCCTGGAGTCTGGATGGAAATCAGCCCCAGCATTTT. Its translation is CAWSLDGNQPQHF. The entire variable domain, with the rest obtained from reference TRBV30 and TRBJ1-5, is as follows: SQTIHQWPATLVQPVGSPLSLECTVEGTSNPNLYWYRQAAGRGLQLLFYSVGIGQISSEVPQNLSASRPQDRQFILSSKKLLLSDSGFYLCAWSLDGNQPQHFGDGTRLSIL.

The rearrangement joins TRBV19 to TRBJ2-1; TRBD2 matches at 11 bases. The CDR3 sequence is 14 residues long. V lost 7 bases and J lost 9; bases outside the gene matches: 8. Germline V gives CDR1 LNHDA, CDR2 SQIVND (reference sequence). The CDR3 DNA is TGTGCCAGTACCGTCTTAGGGACTAGCGGTGAGCAGTTCTTC. Translated: CASTVLGTSGEQFF.

The chain joins TRBV29-1 to TRBJ2-1, with a possible D match to TRBD1 (7 bases). The CDR3 loop spans 13 amino acids. The V gene lost 6 bases and the J gene lost 4 bases, with 13 bases spanning the gap. The germline V gene has CDR1 SQVTM and CDR2 ANQGSEA. CDR3 residues: CSVQGGRYNEQFF. Written as DNA, the CDR3 is TGCAGCGTCCAGGGGGGACGGTACAATGAGCAGTTCTTC.

The chain is built from TRBV7-8 and TRBJ2-1; 11 nucleotides match TRBD2. Per germline, CDR1 SGHVS and CDR2 FQNEAQ. CDR3 length: 16 amino acids. V was clipped by 5 bases and J by 4 bases; unmatched bases: 7. The CDR3 spells CASSSGLAGGYNEQFF. As DNA, the CDR3 is TGTGCCAGCAGCAGTGGCCTAGCGGGGGGTTACAATGAGCAGTTCTTC.

The rearrangement uses TRBV4-1 and TRBJ2-3; D perhaps matches TRBD1 (5 bases). The CDR3 length is 13 residues. Germline CDR1 MGHRA, CDR2 YSYEKL. V was shortened by 3 bases and J by 6 bases, with 10 bases between the two germline ends. CDR3 sequence (DNA): TGCGCCAGCAGCCAGTTCACAGGTGATACGCAGTATTTT. Residues: CASSQFTGDTQYF.

This chain links TRBV5-1 with TRBJ1-2; D is perhaps TRBD1 (6 bases). Per the germline V gene, CDR1 is SGHRS and CDR2 is YFSETQ. There are 17 residues in the CDR3. V shed 0 bases and J shed 4 bases, with 19 bases lying between them. CDR3 sequence (DNA): TGCGCCAGCAGCTTGGCCCGGACAGACCTGAACTCCTATGGCTACACCTTC. It yields the protein CASSLARTDLNSYGYTF.

The rearrangement joins TRBV4-2 to TRBJ2-7, with D hard to call. V shed 0 bases and J shed 6 bases, with 9 bases lying between them. CDR1 is LGHNA, CDR2 YNFKEQ, per germline. The CDR3 spans 13 residues. The CDR3 nucleotides are TGTGCCAGCAGCCAAGAGGTGACCAGCGAGCAGTACTTC. Translation gives CASSQEVTSEQYF.

The chain is built from TRBV18 and TRBJ1-5; 8 bases align to TRBD1. J gave up 2 bases and V 3 bases, and 0 bases lay outside the gene matches. The CDR3 covers 14 residues. Germline-derived CDR1 and CDR2 are KGHSH and LQKENI. CDR3 sequence: CASSPDRGNQPQHF. CDR3 bases: TGTGCCAGCTCACCGGACAGGGGCAATCAGCCCCAGCATTTT.

This rearrangement joins TRBV7-2 to TRBJ2-7; 8 bases align to TRBD1. Trimming took 10 bases from V and 5 from J; bases not matched to a gene: 7. The CDR3 has 12 residues. CDR1 and CDR2 from the germline V gene are SGHTA and FQGNSA. DNA for the CDR3: TGTGCCACACGGGCAGGGGGCCACGAGCAGTACTTC. It is translated as CATRAGGHEQYF.

The chain employs TRBV6-2 or TRBV6-3 and TRBJ2-1; D is unclear. Germline V CDR1 and CDR2: MNHEY, SVGEGT. The V end lost 0 bases, the J end lost 4 bases, and 4 bases lay between the germline ends. This CDR3 is built from 13 residues. CDR3 protein: CASSYSIYNEQFF. DNA of the CDR3: TGTGCCAGCAGTTACTCGATATACAATGAGCAGTTCTTC.

V usage is TRBV5-4 and J usage is TRBJ2-7; TRBD1 agrees at 9 bases. The CDR3 has 14 residues. Germline CDR1 is SGHNT and CDR2 is YYREEE (reference sequence). J gave up 3 bases and V 4 bases, and 5 bases lay outside the gene matches. CDR3: CASSLDRGSYEQYF. CDR3 DNA sequence: TGTGCCAGCAGCCTGGACAGGGGAAGCTACGAGCAGTACTTC.

This clone was seen only a few times. This sequence joins TRBV5-1 and TRBJ2-5; TRBD2 agrees at 11 bases. Germline trimming cut 3 bases from V and 1 base from J; bases unmatched to any gene: 5. The CDR3 runs to 16 residues. From germline, CDR1 is SGHRS and CDR2 YFSETQ. CDR3 DNA: TGCGCCAGCAGCTCAGGACTAGCGGGCCCCCAAGAGACCCAGTACTTC. This translates into CASSSGLAGPQETQYF.

Only a few counts were recorded for this clone. The J gene is TRBJ2-3, the V gene TRBV7-2; D unclear. Germline V gives CDR1 SGHTA, CDR2 FQGNSA. CDR3 length: 18 residues. V gave up 4 bases and J gave up 5 bases, with 25 bases separating them. CDR3 sequence reads: CASSSGKAVLIYGDTQYF. As DNA, the CDR3 is TGTGCCAGCAGCTCTGGAAAGGCGGTTCTTATTTATGGAGATACGCAGTATTTT.

This clone was found once. The chain links TRBV19 to TRBJ1-5; a weak D match, TRBD1 (6 bases). The CDR3 is 14 amino acids. In germline, CDR1 is LNHDA, CDR2 SQIVND (reference sequence). With 6 bases removed from V and 7 bases from J, the gap between germline ends came to 16 bases. This CDR3 is CASRGSGGRQPQHF. The CDR3 coding sequence is TGTGCCAGTAGAGGGTCGGGGGGGCGACAGCCCCAGCATTTT.

This chain links TRBV29-1 with TRBJ2-3; the match to TRBD2 covers 7 bases. The germline gives CDR1 SQVTM, CDR2 ANQGSEA. V was pared by 6 bases and J by 7 bases, with 7 bases of the junction left unmatched. This CDR3 has 12 residues. For the CDR3, the DNA is TGCAGCGTGGGGAGCGGGATTAATACGCAGTATTTT. Protein product: CSVGSGINTQYF.

This clone was seen a single time. The gene calls are TRBV19 and TRBJ1-1; D is unclear. Germline V gives CDR1 LNHDA, CDR2 SQIVND (reference sequence). The CDR3 is made up of 13 amino acids. Trimming took off 6 bases at V and 1 base at J, with 9 bases between the two ends. The CDR3 DNA reads as TGTGCCAGTAGGCGACTCAGGAACACTGAAGCTTTCTTT. It yields the protein CASRRLRNTEAFF.